This is a list of T cell receptor beta chains from one sample in a study of blood T cell repertoires in COVID-19. Here immunoSEQ multiplex PCR was the method, and the copy in TCRdb shows in-frame clones only, minus some. The sample includes tens of thousands of clones, approximately 80% of them seen just once. The sequenced sample was peripheral blood. All receptors derive from an older woman with acute or convalescent COVID-19. Both conserved end residues are part of each CDR3. D genes are given only for firm matches. Rows may omit the clone size; those that give it use once, few, many or a size class.

v_call	j_call	clone_size	d_call	cdr3_length	cdr3_nt	cdr3_aa
TRBV9	TRBJ2-7	-	-	14	TGTGCCAGCAGCGCCGGGACACTTTTCTACGAGCAGTACTTC	CASSAGTLFYEQYF
TRBV18	TRBJ2-3	-	TRBD2	16	TGTGCCAGCTCACGTGGTTTAGCGGGAAGCGCAGATACGCAGTATTTT	CASSRGLAGSADTQYF
TRBV28	TRBJ2-7	few	TRBD1	18	TGTGCCAGCAGTTTACCCCCTCTGGGGCAGGGGGCCGGCTACGAGCAGTACTTC	CASSLPPLGQGAGYEQYF
TRBV5-4	TRBJ2-5	-	TRBD2	16	TGTGCCAGCAGCTCGGGACTAGCGGGGGCGGAAGAGACCCAGTACTTC	CASSSGLAGAEETQYF
TRBV18	TRBJ1-1	-	TRBD1	16	TGTGCCAGCTCGGGGGGGACAGGGGAAACGAACACTGAAGCTTTCTTT	CASSGGTGETNTEAFF
TRBV6-4	TRBJ2-2	-	-	13	TGTGCCAGCAGAGAAGGGGGTACCGGGGAGCTGTTTTTT	CASREGGTGELFF
TRBV6-5	TRBJ1-1	-	TRBD1	13	TGTGCCAGCAGACAGGGGGCAGGGACTGAAGCTTTCTTT	CASRQGAGTEAFF
TRBV6-5	TRBJ2-1	-	-	14	TGTGCCAGCAGTCCTAAGAGCTCCTACAATGAGCAGTTCTTC	CASSPKSSYNEQFF
TRBV9	TRBJ1-6	few	TRBD1	14	TGTGCCAGCAGCCGACAGGGAGATAATTCACCCCTCCACTTT	CASSRQGDNSPLHF
TRBV5-4	TRBJ1-1	-	-	15	TGTGCCAGCAGCCCTACTACAGGGAGAAACACTGAAGCTTTCTTT	CASSPTTGRNTEAFF
TRBV28	TRBJ1-5	-	-	12	TGTGCCAGCAGCCCTTTTAATCAGCCCCAGCATTTT	CASSPFNQPQHF
TRBV6-2/TRBV6-3	TRBJ2-7	-	TRBD1	14	TGTGCCAGCAGTTATACCGGGACAGTGGGCGAGCAGTACTTC	CASSYTGTVGEQYF
TRBV3-1/TRBV3-2	TRBJ2-3	-	-	14	TGTGCCAGCAGCCCCCTGACTAGCACAGATACGCAGTATTTT	CASSPLTSTDTQYF
TRBV9	TRBJ2-2	-	-	13	TGTGCCAGCAGCGTACAGGGGACCGGGAAGCTGTTTTTT	CASSVQGTGKLFF
TRBV6-2/TRBV6-3	TRBJ1-1	once	TRBD1	14	TGTGCCAGCAGTTGGCGACAGGGGAACACTGAAGCTTTCTTT	CASSWRQGNTEAFF
TRBV28	TRBJ1-1	-	TRBD1	16	TGTGCCAGCAGTCCGGAGACAGGGGCTCGTAACACTGAAGCTTTCTTT	CASSPETGARNTEAFF
TRBV28	TRBJ2-5	-	-	17	TGTGCCAGCAGTTCCCCCTGGGGGGTACGGGGAGAAGAGACCCAGTACTTC	CASSSPWGVRGEETQYF
TRBV4-2	TRBJ2-7	-	TRBD2	17	TGTGCCAGCAGCCAAGACGAGTCGGGAGGGCCATACTACGAGCAGTACTTC	CASSQDESGGPYYEQYF
TRBV7-9	TRBJ2-7	-	-	14	TGTGCCAGCAGCACAATTACAGGGATGTACGAGCAGTACTTC	CASSTITGMYEQYF
TRBV9	TRBJ2-5	-	-	13	TGTGCCAGCAGCGTAGCGGGGCAAGAGACCCAGTACTTC	CASSVAGQETQYF
TRBV28	TRBJ2-7	-	TRBD1	14	TGTGCCAGTACCACAGGGGGCAGCGCCTACGAGCAGTACTTC	CASTTGGSAYEQYF
TRBV7-3	TRBJ2-1	-	-	17	TGTGCCAGCAGCCCCCGACTGGGAGAAACAGCCTACAATGAGCAGTTCTTC	CASSPRLGETAYNEQFF
TRBV28	TRBJ1-2	-	TRBD1	21	TGTGCCAGCAGTTTAAGGATGGGTTTACGGAAGACGACAGGGGGAAACTATGGCTACACCTTC	CASSLRMGLRKTTGGNYGYTF
TRBV5-1	TRBJ2-5	-	-	13	TGCGCCAGCAACGGCAGGCAACAAGAGACCCAGTACTTC	CASNGRQQETQYF
TRBV5-1	TRBJ1-1	-	TRBD1	15	TGCGCCAGCAGCCCTTCCGGGACAGGGCACACTGAAGCTTTCTTT	CASSPSGTGHTEAFF
TRBV27	TRBJ1-2	-	TRBD1	13	TGTGCCAGCAGAAACCAGGGGGTCTATGGCTACACCTTC	CASRNQGVYGYTF
TRBV24-1	TRBJ2-1	-	TRBD1	15	TGTGCCACCAGGGGAGGGACAGGGGGAAGAAATGAGCAGTTCTTC	CATRGGTGGRNEQFF
TRBV30	TRBJ2-1	once	TRBD2	14	TGTGCCTGGAGTAATCTAGCGGGAGGATATGAGCAGTTCTTC	CAWSNLAGGYEQFF
TRBV18	TRBJ1-3	-	-	13	TGTGCCAGCTCATCCGACAGTGTAAACACCATATATTTT	CASSSDSVNTIYF
TRBV19	TRBJ2-2	-	TRBD2	17	TGTGCCAGTAGTAACCCTCTTGGCGGGAGAAAAACCGGGGAGCTGTTTTTT	CASSNPLGGRKTGELFF
TRBV7-2	TRBJ2-7	once	-	14	TGTGCCAGCAGCTTGGGCAAGGGGACCTACGAGCAGTACTTC	CASSLGKGTYEQYF
TRBV28	TRBJ2-5	-	TRBD2	16	TGTGCCAGCAGTTTGGGTAGCGGGAGGGTGGGGGAGACCCAGTACTTC	CASSLGSGRVGETQYF
TRBV7-9	TRBJ1-6	-	-	14	TGTGCCAGCAGGCAGGGTAACGATAATTCACCCCTCCACTTT	CASRQGNDNSPLHF
TRBV27	TRBJ1-6	-	-	16	TGTGCCAGCAGTTTTAAGTCGAGCTCCTATAATTCACCCCTCCACTTT	CASSFKSSSYNSPLHF
TRBV28	TRBJ2-7	-	TRBD2	15	TGTGCCAGCCACTCCCCTGGCGCGGGGGACTACGAGCAGTACTTC	CASHSPGAGDYEQYF
TRBV28	TRBJ1-2	-	TRBD1	14	TGTGCCAGCAGGGACCCGGGACAGGGTAGTGGCTACACCTTC	CASRDPGQGSGYTF
TRBV11-2	TRBJ2-5	-	-	15	TGTGCCAGCAGCTTAGGGACTACCCCCCAAGAGACCCAGTACTTC	CASSLGTTPQETQYF
TRBV3-1/TRBV3-2	TRBJ2-5	-	TRBD2	16	TGTGCCAGCAGCCAAGTCGCTAGCGGGGGGGTAAAGACCCAGTACTTC	CASSQVASGGVKTQYF
TRBV9	TRBJ2-2	few	-	16	TGTGCCAGCAGCGCCCCAGACGACACCAACACCGGGGAGCTGTTTTTT	CASSAPDDTNTGELFF
TRBV29-1	TRBJ1-2	-	-	11	TGCAGCGTTTACAGTCGCCGGGGCTACACCTTC	CSVYSRRGYTF
TRBV7-2	TRBJ1-2	-	-	13	TGTGCCAGCAGCCAGGACAGTAACTATGGCTACACCTTC	CASSQDSNYGYTF
TRBV29-1	TRBJ1-2	-	-	13	TGCAGCGTTGAGGCGGACACGTTCTATGGCTACACCTTC	CSVEADTFYGYTF
TRBV28	TRBJ1-5	-	-	19	TGTGCCAGCAGTCGCCAAGGACTCCTAGCCCAGTATAGCAATCAGCCCCAGCATTTT	CASSRQGLLAQYSNQPQHF